This T cell receptor beta chain was profiled in a study of blood T cell repertoires in COVID-19. The CDR3 runs 14 residues. Trimming pared 0 bases from V and 10 bases from J, leaving 13 bases between. The germline V gene has CDR1 MRHNA and CDR2 SNTAGT. Profiling relied on immunoSEQ multiplex PCR, and the TCRdb table lists in-frame clones only, not all of them. The data show about 170,000 clones, with around nine tenths seen just once and roughly 3.3% held by the top ten. J is TRBJ2-1 and V is TRBV6-4; a weak D match, TRBD2 (5 bases). This TCR was recovered from a man aged 18-30 years with active or convalescent COVID-19. Sequencing input: peripheral blood. CDR3 DNA: TGTGCCAGCAGTGACTCGACTACCGTACGGGAGCAGTTCTTC. Protein product: CASSDSTTVREQFF.